The clone carrying this T cell receptor beta chain was detected a few times. Antigen specificity is unknown. Germline V lookup: CDR1 SEHNR, CDR2 FQNEAQ (reference sequence). The CDR3 has 13 amino acids. With 1 base removed from V and 5 bases from J, the gap between germline ends came to 9 bases. The sample originates from a study of memory CD4+ T cells and cytomegalovirus serostatus. Overall study: This sample comes from healthy Belgian adults, fewer than 10 CMV seropositive, roughly 22 seronegative.

Sequenced by immunoSEQ multiplex PCR; TCRdb stores in-frame clones only, minus some. The data show under 100,000 clones, around 80% seen once. The sort gate was single viable CD3+CD4+CD8-CD45RO+ cells for memory CD4+ T cells. Positive selection with CD4 microbeads enriched total CD4+ T cells. Study-level points and caveats: CMV serostatus prediction reached median AUC approximately 0.95, or 0.91 with US-trained model. About 40% of the roughly 160 known CMV-associated TCRbeta sequences appeared in CD4+ memory.

The source is an adult in good health and CMV-seronegative. The rearrangement uses TRBV7-9 and TRBJ2-7; D might be TRBD1 or TRBD2, each matching 6 bases. The sample taken for sequencing was memory CD4+ T cells from blood. CDR3 protein: CASSLGGADEQYF. The CDR3 DNA reads as TGTGCCAGCAGCTTAGGGGGGGCGGACGAGCAGTACTTC.